This TCR beta chain was obtained from a study of T cell clusters in autoimmune cytopenias (dated by TCRdb to the late 2010s). At the level of the whole study: A mean age of around 56 years and a median age of 59 years were recorded for the healthy donor controls, of whom about half of the roughly 43 were female. The median TRB sequencing depth was 50,000 to 60,000 reads per sample, and the median number of distinct TRB clonotypes was 2,350 per sample. Alongside healthy, CLL and autoimmune hepatitis controls, autoimmune cytopenia patients had their peripheral blood TRB and IGH repertoires sequenced at active disease and again during treatment follow-up. The study was designed to test whether a disease-specific immune repertoire signature usable as a blood-based biomarker is carried by autoimmune cytopenia patients. For primary cytopenia, some 25 age-matched healthy donors were used as controls, and for secondary cytopenia, roughly 14 age-matched CLL patients were used as controls. Repertoires from autoimmune hepatitis patients were compared with those of 20 to 25 healthy donors matched for age and sex.

TRB amplification used 200 to 300 ng of peripheral blood genomic DNA, 41,000 or so genome equivalents, per sample. Multiplex PCR with a touch-down protocol amplified TRB rearrangements, with the TRB-A and TRB-B primer pools combined in a single tube. Illumina adapters and sample indices were added to the amplicons through two consecutive PCR reactions performed with Phusion HS II polymerase. Amplicons were gel-purified with the NucleoSpin Gel and PCR Clean-up kit, then quantified by Qubit and quality-checked on an Agilent 2100 Bioanalyzer. Sequencing of the libraries was performed on an Illumina MiSeq with 600-cycle, single-indexed, paired-end runs. Per the source publication's procedure: Alignment and assembly of TRB reads were performed with MiXCR version 2.1.12 and the default MiXCR reference library. A clone was defined by each unique CDR3 nucleotide sequence, and analysis was restricted to productive sequences with at least two reads. Repertoire diversity was assessed by alpha-parameterized diversity profiles (alpha 0 to 5), including Shannon (alpha 1) and Simpson (alpha 2) indices, computed with an R script. Combinatorial TRB VJ usage was calculated with the tcR package and was compared between cohorts by principal component analysis performed with ade4. Using GLIPH, TCRbeta CDR3s were clustered on pairs of cohorts matched for age and read depth, and a Wilcoxon test was used to compare cluster frequencies. Following reprocessing of the reads by TCRdb, the data hold one row per CDR3 protein sequence and no DNA is available. TCRdb's processing, not the authors', yielded these V and J calls. This sample's table carries fewer than 4,500 distinct CDR3 sequences. Clones ranked in the top ten supply roughly 70% of the sample.

With respect to this clonotype: Its antigen is still unknown.

Results the study describes overall, beyond this receptor: Compared with active autoimmune hepatitis patients, healthy donors had almost three times as many exclusive TRB clusters, a finding consistent with an autoimmunity-wide signature. The cluster-lack signature was not observed for secondary cytopenia versus CLL, as the signature was apparently masked by the dominant lymphoma-associated repertoire. A lack of physiological T cell clusters in primary autoimmune cytopenia patients was suggested by GLIPH, as 51 clusters were found to be exclusive to healthy donors versus some 15 exclusive to patients. Shifts in the TRB repertoire, including less even repertoires in secondary cytopenia and CLL, were mostly a reflection of lymphoma bias and not of autoimmunity. The T cell clusters were defined in silico only, and their functional role remained to be validated experimentally.

Sequences SQVTM (CDR1) and ANQGSEA (CDR2) are obtained from the germline V gene. The CDR3 runs 16 amino acids, cysteine and phenylalanine included. A DNA sequence was not provided. The data were also submitted as part of a second study, on T cell repertoires in aging, cancer and after chemotherapy. As the second paper documents: Donors spanned six age groups from 30 or younger to 70 or older, with at least three individuals per group. Healthy donor control TCR repertoires were recorded over several months to years and showed clear clonal overlap across re-sampling. Several million TCR reads were contained in the full dataset. Compared with age-matched healthy donors, untreated patients with either hematological or solid cancers had significantly lower TCR diversity in the blood along with higher clonality. In healthy donors, the decline in TCR diversity with age was mainly due to loss of richness, whereas in cancer patients loss of evenness also played a role. In both cancer cohorts, the median generation probability rose over the chemotherapy interval, which suggests that the repertoire was reconstituted through rebound thymic output. According to the authors, the repertoire data do not permit conclusions about immunological memory after chemotherapy. The study profiled peripheral blood TCR beta repertoires from healthy donors and cancer patients to examine immunoaging and T cell reconstitution after chemotherapy. The cohort comprised around 210 cancer patients, approximately 91 with hematological and 110 to 130 with solid cancers, plus 95 healthy donors as a reference group. MiXCR versions 2.12 and 3.0.5 were used to process TRB sequences. Repertoire metrics included Shannon diversity, evenness, clonality (one minus evenness), and alpha-parameterized diversity profiles from alpha 0 to 5. The IGoR algorithm was used to calculate generation probabilities for clones in the paired samples taken before and after chemotherapy.

Sequencing input: peripheral blood. This clonotype originated in a human donor in good health. Recombination linked TRBV29-1 to TRBJ1-2; TCRdb's D call, TRBD1, is unchecked because there is no DNA. CDR3 reads: CSVDSIGVTGYYGYTF. Joined to the reference TRBV29-1 and TRBJ1-2 proteins, this CDR3 gives the full variable domain: SAVISQKPSRDICQRGTSLTIQCQVDSQVTMMFWYRQQPGQSLTLIATANQGSEATYESGFVIDKFPISRPNLTFSTLTVSNMSPEDSSIYLCSVDSIGVTGYYGYTFGSGTRLTVV.